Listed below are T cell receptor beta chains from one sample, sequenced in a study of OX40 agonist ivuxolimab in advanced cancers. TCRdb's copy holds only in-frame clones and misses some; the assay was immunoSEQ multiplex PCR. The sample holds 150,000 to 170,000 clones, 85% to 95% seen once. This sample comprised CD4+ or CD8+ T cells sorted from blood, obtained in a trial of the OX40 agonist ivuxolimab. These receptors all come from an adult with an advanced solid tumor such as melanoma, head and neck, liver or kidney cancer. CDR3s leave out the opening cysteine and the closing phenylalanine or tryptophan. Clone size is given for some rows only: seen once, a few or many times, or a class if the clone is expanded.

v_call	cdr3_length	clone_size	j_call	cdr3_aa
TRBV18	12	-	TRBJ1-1	ASSPPRGSTEAF
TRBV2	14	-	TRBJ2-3	ASRSRDSLSTDTQY
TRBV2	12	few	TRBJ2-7	ASSAWTGSYEQY
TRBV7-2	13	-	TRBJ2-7	ASSSPWGSSYEQY
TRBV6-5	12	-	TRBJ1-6	ASSRQPYNSPLH
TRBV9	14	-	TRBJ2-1	ASSVVGTRVHNEQF
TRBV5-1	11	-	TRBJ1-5	ASSLAGNQPQH
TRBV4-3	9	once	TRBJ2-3	ASSQYDTQY
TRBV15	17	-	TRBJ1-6	ATSRDRGASRSYNSPLH
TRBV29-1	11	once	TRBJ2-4	SVARGAKNIQY
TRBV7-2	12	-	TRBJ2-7	ASSLYSGPYEQY
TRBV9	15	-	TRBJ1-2	ASSSRLSGQGRYGYT
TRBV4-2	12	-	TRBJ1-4	ASSQGTGTEKLF
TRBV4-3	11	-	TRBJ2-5	ASSQEFAETQY
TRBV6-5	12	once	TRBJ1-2	ASSTVPGAYGYT
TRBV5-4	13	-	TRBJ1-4	ASSLTGRTNEKLF
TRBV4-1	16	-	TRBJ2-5	ASSPLPGQGAGGETQY
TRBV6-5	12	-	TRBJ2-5	ASSYYFSGETQY
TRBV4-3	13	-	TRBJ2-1	ASSQGGGSYNEQF
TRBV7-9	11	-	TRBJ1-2	ASSPVPGHGYT
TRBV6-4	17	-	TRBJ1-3	ASSDSGDVGSRSGNTIY
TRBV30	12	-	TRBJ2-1	AWTQTPSGNEQF
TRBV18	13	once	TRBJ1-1	ASSGTGAMNTEAF
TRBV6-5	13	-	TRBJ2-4	ASSYSKTGLNIQY
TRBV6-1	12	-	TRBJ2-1	ASSALSSYNEQF
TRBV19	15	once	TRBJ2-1	ASSIGGLAGYPGEQF
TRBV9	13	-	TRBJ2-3	ASSPGTVFPDTQY
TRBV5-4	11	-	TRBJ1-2	ASSLDGVGGYT
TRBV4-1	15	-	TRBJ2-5	ASSQGAGQGIQETQY
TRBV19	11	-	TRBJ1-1	ASRKGVGTEAF
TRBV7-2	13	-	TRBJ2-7	ASSNLGLAGAEQY
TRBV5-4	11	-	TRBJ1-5	ASSLDRDQPQH
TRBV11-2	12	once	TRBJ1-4	ASRLTGGEEKLF
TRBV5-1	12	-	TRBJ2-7	ASSSGQVSYEQY
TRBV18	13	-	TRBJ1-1	ASSPRARANTEAF
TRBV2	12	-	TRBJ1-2	ASSPQGAQTGYT
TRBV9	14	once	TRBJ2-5	ASSISGWGGLETQY
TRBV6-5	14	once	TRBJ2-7	ASSYSMGGTTYEQY
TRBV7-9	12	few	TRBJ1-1	ASSLRQGNTEAF
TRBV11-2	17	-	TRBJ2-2	ASSFLGASGRGNTGELF
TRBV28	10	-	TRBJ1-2	AALDRLNGYT
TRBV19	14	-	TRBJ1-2	ASSILPGQGVGGYT
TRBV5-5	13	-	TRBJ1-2	ASSDTGQGDGGYT
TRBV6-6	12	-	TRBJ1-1	ASTPPGTGLEAF
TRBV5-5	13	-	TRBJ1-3	ASSLDRPSGNTIY
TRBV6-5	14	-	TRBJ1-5	ASSYRHDSSNQPQH
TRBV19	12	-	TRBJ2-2	ASTSQGNTGELF
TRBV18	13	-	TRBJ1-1	ASSPRQGVDTEAF
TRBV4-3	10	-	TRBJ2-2	ASSLLTGELF
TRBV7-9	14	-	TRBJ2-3	ASSSLSGVGTDTQY
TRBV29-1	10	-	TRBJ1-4	SVGGNNEKLF
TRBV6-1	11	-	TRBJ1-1	ASSKAYDTEAF
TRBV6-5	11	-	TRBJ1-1	ASSYGRNTEAF
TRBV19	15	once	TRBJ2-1	ASSIPAGRRSYNEQF